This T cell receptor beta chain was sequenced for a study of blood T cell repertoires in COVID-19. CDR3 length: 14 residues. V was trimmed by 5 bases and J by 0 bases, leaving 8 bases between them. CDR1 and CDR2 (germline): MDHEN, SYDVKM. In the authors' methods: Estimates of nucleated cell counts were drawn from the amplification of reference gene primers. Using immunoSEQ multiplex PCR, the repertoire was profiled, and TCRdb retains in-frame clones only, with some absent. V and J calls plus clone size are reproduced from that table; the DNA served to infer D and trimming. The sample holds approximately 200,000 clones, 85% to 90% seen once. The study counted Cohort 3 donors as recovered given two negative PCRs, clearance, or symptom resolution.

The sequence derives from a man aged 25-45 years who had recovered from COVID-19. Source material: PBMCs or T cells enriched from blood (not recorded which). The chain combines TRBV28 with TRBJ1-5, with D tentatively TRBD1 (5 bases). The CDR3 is CASSLQDSNQPQHF. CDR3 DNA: TGTGCCAGCAGTCTACAGGATAGCAATCAGCCCCAGCATTTT.